These 14 T cell receptor beta chains share one sample of origin, sequenced in a study of read filtering for tumor transcriptome and immune sequencing. From about 400 ng of RNA, a library with molecular barcoded alpha/delta and beta/gamma adaptors was made. TCRdb reanalysed the reads using MiXCR and keeps one entry per CDR3 protein. The profile shows under 30,000 distinct CDR3 sequences, about 22% of them singletons. Input material: a population of CD138-negative cells sorted from bone marrow. The receptors were gathered from a donor at least 40 years old with multiple myeloma.

The V and J genes are TRBV6-5 and TRBJ2-2; either TRBD1 or TRBD2 may fit D (6 bases each). V lost 10 bases to trimming and J lost 4 bases, with 19 bases between them. Germline CDR1 MNHEY, CDR2 SVGAGI. The CDR3 contains 15 residues. The CDR3 loop is CAIGGGSRGTGELFF. CDR3 in DNA: TGTGCCATCGGGGGCGGTTCGCGAGGCACCGGGGAGCTGTTTTTT.

The rearrangement links TRBV19 to TRBJ1-2; TRBD1 agrees at 8 bases. The CDR3 extends over 16 amino acids. Germline trimming cut 9 bases from V and 5 bases from J; bases unmatched to any gene: 17. Germline CDR1 reads LNHDA; CDR2 reads SQIVND (reference sequence). Here the CDR3 DNA reads TGTGCCAGCCTCCCTTTATCGGACAGGGCGCGGTATGGCTACACCTTC. It translates to CASLPLSDRARYGYTF.

This clonotype was counted many times. The CDR3 is CSALGQGFNIQYF. The CDR3 DNA is TGCAGTGCCTTAGGGCAGGGGTTTAACATTCAGTACTTC. This chain uses TRBV20-1 with TRBJ2-4; TRBD1 might be the D (6 bases). Germline loops: CDR1 DFQATT, CDR2 SNEGSKA (reference sequence). Trimming took off 6 bases at V and 7 bases at J, with 16 bases between the two ends. The CDR3 totals 13 residues.

This clonotype was detected ten times or more. This sequence joins TRBV7-2 and TRBJ2-5; no reliable D call. Trimming pared 3 bases from V and 1 base from J, leaving 3 bases between. This CDR3 has 12 amino acids. CDR1 SGHTA and CDR2 FQGNSA come from the germline V gene. The DNA for the CDR3 is TGTGCCAGCAGCTTGGGCCAAGAGACCCAGTACTTC. This gives the protein CASSLGQETQYF.

This clonotype was seen at least ten times. CDR3: CSARDIGQRELFF. CDR3 DNA sequence: TGCAGTGCTAGAGACATCGGACAGCGGGAGCTGTTTTTT. The V and J genes are TRBV20-1 and TRBJ2-2; possible D gene TRBD1, 6 bases. The CDR3 covers 13 residues. Per the germline V gene, CDR1 is DFQATT and CDR2 is SNEGSKA (reference sequence). V was trimmed by 0 bases and J by 9 bases, leaving 11 bases between them.

This clonotype was detected many times. The V and J genes are TRBV2 and TRBJ2-3; 10 bases are a match to TRBD1. With V trimmed by 6 bases and J by 4 bases, 7 bases remained unmatched. The germline CDR1 and CDR2 sequences are SNHLY and FYNNEI. The CDR3 is made up of 15 amino acids. CDR3 sequence reads: CASRPGQGFADTQYF. The CDR3 DNA is TGTGCCAGCAGACCGGGACAGGGGTTTGCAGATACGCAGTATTTT.

This clonotype has ten or more counts. The chain joins TRBV5-1 to TRBJ2-5, with 9 bases that match TRBD2. The V and J ends lost 4 bases and 5 bases, in that order; junction bases with no gene match: 12. This CDR3 comprises 16 residues. Germline CDR1 SGHRS, CDR2 YFSETQ. The chain's CDR3 is CASSRVRARGGETQYF. Written as DNA, the CDR3 is TGCGCCAGCAGCCGTGTGAGGGCGCGGGGGGGCGAGACCCAGTACTTC.

In this sample, this clonotype turned up many times. The chain has TRBV27 and TRBJ2-1; 8 bases are a match to TRBD2. CDR3 length: 15 amino acids. CDR1 is MNHEY, CDR2 SMNVEV, per germline (reference sequence). With 2 bases clipped from V and 2 bases from J, the junction kept 2 bases outside the gene matches. The CDR3 DNA is TGTGCCAGCAGTTTACCGGGGGGGGCCTACAATGAGCAGTTCTTC. Protein product: CASSLPGGAYNEQFF.

This clonotype occurred a few times. This may be a read error, as it is one base from a much larger clone. V gene TRBV7-2 combines with J gene TRBJ1-1, with D perhaps TRBD1 (5 bases). V was pared by 4 bases and J by 3 bases, with 9 bases between. There are 13 residues in the CDR3. Germline V gene lookup returns CDR1 SGHTA and CDR2 FQGNSA. CDR3: CASSSGVHTEAFF. The CDR3 DNA is TGTGCCAGCAGCTCGGGGGTGCACACTGAAGCTTTCTTT.

This clonotype came up a few times. Since a much larger clone is just one base distant, this may be a read error. The CDR3: CASSQSGRGTDTQYF. The DNA of the CDR3 is TGCGCCAGCAGCCAGAGTGGACGGGGCACAGATACGCAGTATTTT. The chain links TRBV4-1 to TRBJ2-3; D not certain. Looked up from germline, CDR1 is MGHRA and CDR2 is YSYEKL. The V end was cut by 3 bases, the J end by 1 base, with 11 bases between. The CDR3 runs 15 residues.

As to this clonotype: The likely explanation is a read error, given a far larger clone one base away. CDR3 nucleotide sequence: TGTGCCAGCAGTTACTCCAAAAGACAGCTCACAGATATGCAGTATTTT. Translating gives CASSYSKRQLTDMQYF. The chain links TRBV6-5 to TRBJ2-3, with a possible D match to TRBD1 (5 bases). Germline CDR1 reads MNHEY; CDR2 reads SVGAGI. The length of the CDR3 is 16 residues.

This clonotype was seen repeatedly, ten times or more. The rearrangement joins TRBV20-1 to TRBJ1-5, with D possibly TRBD1 on 5 matching bases. V was shortened by 6 bases and J by 1 base, with 10 bases between the two germline ends. The germline V gene has CDR1 DFQATT and CDR2 SNEGSKA (reference sequence). This CDR3 has 13 amino acids. Here the CDR3 reads CSAGGKSNQPQHF. The CDR3 DNA follows: TGCAGTGCCGGGGGGAAGAGCAATCAGCCCCAGCATTTT.

This clonotype has ten or more counts. The rearrangement joins TRBV6-6 to TRBJ1-6; D remains ambiguous. V gave up 1 base and J gave up 7 bases, with 8 bases separating them. CDR1 is MNHNY, CDR2 SVGAGI, per germline (reference sequence). The CDR3 spans 14 residues. CDR3 DNA: TGTGCCAGCAGTTACTTGGGCGAGAATTCACCCCTCCACTTT. This codes for CASSYLGENSPLHF.

The chain recombines TRBV5-1 with TRBJ1-3; no reliable D call. CDR1 is SGHRS, CDR2 YFSETQ, per germline. The CDR3 consists of 12 residues. The germline V and J ends were trimmed by 0 bases and 6 bases, with 4 bases remaining between them. The CDR3 spells CASSLDPNTIYF. DNA for the CDR3: TGCGCCAGCAGCTTGGACCCAAACACCATATATTTT. The full variable domain, completed using reference TRBV5-1 and TRBJ1-3, is KAGVTQTPRYLIKTRGQQVTLSCSPISGHRSVSWYQQTPGQGLQFLFEYFSETQRNKGNFPGRFSGRQFSNSRSEMNVSTLELGDSALYLCASSLDPNTIYFGEGSWLTVV.